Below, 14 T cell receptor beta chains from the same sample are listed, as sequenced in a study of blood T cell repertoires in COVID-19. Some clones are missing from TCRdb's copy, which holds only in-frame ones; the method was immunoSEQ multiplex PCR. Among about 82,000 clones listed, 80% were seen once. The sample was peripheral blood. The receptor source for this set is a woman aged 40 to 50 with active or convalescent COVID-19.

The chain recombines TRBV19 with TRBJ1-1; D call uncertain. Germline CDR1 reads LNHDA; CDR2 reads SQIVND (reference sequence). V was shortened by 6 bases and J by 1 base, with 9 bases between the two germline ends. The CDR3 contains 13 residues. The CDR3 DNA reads TGTGCCAGTAGACGGGTCCCGAACACTGAAGCTTTCTTT. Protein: CASRRVPNTEAFF.

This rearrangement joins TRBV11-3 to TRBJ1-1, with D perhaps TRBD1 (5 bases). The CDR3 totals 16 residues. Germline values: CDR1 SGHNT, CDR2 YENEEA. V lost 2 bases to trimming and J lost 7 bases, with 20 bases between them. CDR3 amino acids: CASSLSRRGREGEAFF. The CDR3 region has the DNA TGTGCCAGCAGCTTAAGCAGGAGGGGAAGAGAGGGTGAAGCTTTCTTT.

CDR3 loop: CASSLRGGTTDTQYF. CDR3 DNA sequence: TGTGCCAGCAGCTTAAGGGGCGGGACCACAGATACGCAGTATTTT. The V and J genes are TRBV7-6 and TRBJ2-3, with D tentatively TRBD2 (6 bases). The V and J ends lost 2 bases and 2 bases respectively, with 11 bases between them. The CDR3 runs 15 residues. In germline, CDR1 is SGHVS, CDR2 FNYEAQ.

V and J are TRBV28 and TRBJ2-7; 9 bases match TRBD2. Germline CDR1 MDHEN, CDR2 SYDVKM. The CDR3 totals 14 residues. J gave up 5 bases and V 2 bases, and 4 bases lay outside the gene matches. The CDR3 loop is CASSLGTSFDEQYF. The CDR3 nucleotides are TGTGCCAGCAGTTTAGGGACTAGCTTCGACGAGCAGTACTTC.

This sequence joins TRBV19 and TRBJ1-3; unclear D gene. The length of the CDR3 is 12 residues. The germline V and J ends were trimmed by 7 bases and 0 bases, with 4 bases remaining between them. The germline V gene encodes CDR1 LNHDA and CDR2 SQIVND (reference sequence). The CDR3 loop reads CASTSSGNTIYF. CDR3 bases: TGTGCCAGTACGAGCTCTGGAAACACCATATATTTT.

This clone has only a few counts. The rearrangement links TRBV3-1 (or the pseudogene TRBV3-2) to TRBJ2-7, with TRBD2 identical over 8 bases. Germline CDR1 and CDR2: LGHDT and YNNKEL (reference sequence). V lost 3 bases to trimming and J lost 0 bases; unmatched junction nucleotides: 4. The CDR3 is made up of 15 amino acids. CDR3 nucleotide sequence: TGTGCCAGCAGCCACCGCGGGGGGAACTCCTACGAGCAGTACTTC. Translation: CASSHRGGNSYEQYF.

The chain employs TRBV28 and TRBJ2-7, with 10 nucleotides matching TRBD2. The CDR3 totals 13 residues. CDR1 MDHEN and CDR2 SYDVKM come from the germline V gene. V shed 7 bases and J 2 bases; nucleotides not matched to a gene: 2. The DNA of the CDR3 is TGTGCCAGCACAGCGGGAGGGACCTACGAGCAGTACTTC. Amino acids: CASTAGGTYEQYF.

The CDR3 coding sequence is TGTGCCAGCAGCTTGATTGGCTACGGGAACACCATATATTTT. Translated: CASSLIGYGNTIYF. The V gene is TRBV28, the J gene TRBJ1-3; D ambiguous. This CDR3 is built from 14 residues. V was clipped by 6 bases and J by 7 bases, with 16 bases between them. The germline V gene has CDR1 MDHEN and CDR2 SYDVKM.

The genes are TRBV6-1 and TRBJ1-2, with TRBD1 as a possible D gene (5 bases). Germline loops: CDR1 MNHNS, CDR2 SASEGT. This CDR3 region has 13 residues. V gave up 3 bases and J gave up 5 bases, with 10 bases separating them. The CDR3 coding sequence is TGTGCCAGCAGTGAGCATGACAGTTATGGCTACACCTTC. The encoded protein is CASSEHDSYGYTF.

The CDR3 loop reads CASSSGLAGWTDTQYF. The CDR3, as DNA: TGTGCCAGCAGTTCAGGACTAGCGGGTTGGACAGATACGCAGTATTTT. V is TRBV28 and J is TRBJ2-3; TRBD2 matches 11 bases. Trimming took 4 bases from V and 3 from J; bases not matched to a gene: 6. Germline values: CDR1 MDHEN, CDR2 SYDVKM. The CDR3 length is 16 residues.

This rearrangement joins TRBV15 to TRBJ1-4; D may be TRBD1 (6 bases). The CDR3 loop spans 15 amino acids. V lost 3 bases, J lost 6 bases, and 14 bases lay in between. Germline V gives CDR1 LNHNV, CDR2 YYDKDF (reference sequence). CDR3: CATSRAGTWDEKLFF. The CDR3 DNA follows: TGTGCCACCAGCAGGGCCGGGACATGGGATGAAAAACTGTTTTTT.

The CDR3 protein is CASSTRGGNSPLHF. Here the CDR3 DNA reads TGTGCCAGCAGTACCCGAGGGGGTAATTCACCCCTCCACTTT. This chain links TRBV6-2 or TRBV6-3 with TRBJ1-6, with a tentative D call TRBD1 (6 bases). The CDR3 consists of 14 residues. Trimming took off 5 bases at V and 6 bases at J, with 11 bases between the two ends. Germline V lookup: CDR1 MNHEY, CDR2 SVGEGT.

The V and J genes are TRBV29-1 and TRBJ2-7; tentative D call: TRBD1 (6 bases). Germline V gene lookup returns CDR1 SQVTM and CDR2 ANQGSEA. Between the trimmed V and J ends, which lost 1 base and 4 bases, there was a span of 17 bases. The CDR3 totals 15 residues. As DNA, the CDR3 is TGCAGCGTTGAAGTTTTTCCGGGACACCCTTACGAGCAGTACTTC. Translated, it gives CSVEVFPGHPYEQYF.

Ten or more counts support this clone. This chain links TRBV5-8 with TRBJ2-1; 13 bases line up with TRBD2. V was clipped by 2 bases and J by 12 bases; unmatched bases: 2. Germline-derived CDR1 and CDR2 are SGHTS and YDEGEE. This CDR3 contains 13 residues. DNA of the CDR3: TGTGCCAGCAGCTTACTAGCGGGAGGGCCGCAGTTCTTC. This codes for CASSLLAGGPQFF.